The 7 T cell receptor beta chains given below trace back to one sample, sequenced in a study of blood T cell repertoires in COVID-19. Sequencing was performed with immunoSEQ multiplex PCR; in TCRdb, only in-frame clones are kept and a portion is missing. The sample has around 340,000 clones, 86% seen once. Sequencing input: peripheral blood. These receptors were taken from a woman aged 60-75 years with COVID-19, enrolled during active disease.

The J gene is TRBJ1-6, the V gene TRBV7-6; possibly TRBD1 for D (6 bases). In germline, CDR1 is SGHVS, CDR2 FNYEAQ. The V gene lost 2 bases and the J gene lost 0 bases, with 8 bases spanning the gap. The CDR3 runs 16 residues. The CDR3 DNA is TGTGCCAGCAGCTTACTGGACAGCTCCTATAATTCACCCCTCCACTTT. Protein: CASSLLDSSYNSPLHF.

The chain is built from TRBV30 and TRBJ1-1; perhaps TRBD1 as D (5 bases). This CDR3 has 11 residues. V was trimmed by 8 bases and J by 7 bases, leaving 14 bases between them. Germline-derived CDR1 and CDR2 are GTSNPN and SVGIG (reference sequence). CDR3 amino acids: CAGHPGLEAFF. CDR3 sequence (DNA): TGTGCCGGCCACCCGGGACTTGAAGCTTTCTTT.

The chain carries TRBV18 and TRBJ2-3; the match to TRBD2 covers 12 bases. The V gene's germline CDR1 is KGHSH and CDR2 LQKENI. Unmatched junction bases numbered 16, after V lost 3 bases and J lost 0 bases. The CDR3 has 21 residues. CDR3 sequence (DNA): TGTGCCAGCTCACCTCGCACGTTGCGGCTAGCGGGGGGGCCGAGCACAGATACGCAGTATTTT. Protein product: CASSPRTLRLAGGPSTDTQYF.

The chain couples TRBV3-1 (or the pseudogene TRBV3-2) to TRBJ2-3; 13 bases map to TRBD2. CDR1 and CDR2 (germline): LGHDT, YNNKEL (reference sequence). The V and J ends lost 10 bases and 4 bases, in that order; junction bases with no gene match: 2. The CDR3 sequence is 13 residues long. The DNA of the CDR3 is TGTGCCACCGGGACTAGCGGGGCAGATACGCAGTATTTT. Protein product: CATGTSGADTQYF.

The genes are TRBV10-1 and TRBJ2-2; a possible D gene is TRBD1 (6 bases). Germline V gene lookup returns CDR1 WNHNN and CDR2 SYGVQD (reference sequence). V shed 3 bases and J shed 4 bases, with 12 bases lying between them. The CDR3 extends over 15 amino acids. This CDR3 reads CASSETGLSTGELFF. The CDR3 bases are TGCGCCAGCAGTGAAACAGGGTTAAGCACCGGGGAGCTGTTTTTT.

This clone occurred once. The chain recombines TRBV23-1 with TRBJ2-5; no clear D. TRBV23-1 belongs to the ORF category, with a function that is uncertain. V was trimmed by 7 bases and J by 3 bases, leaving 12 bases between them. This CDR3 spans 13 amino acids. CDR3 sequence reads: CASMPGQKETQYF. Written as DNA, the CDR3 is TGCGCCAGCATGCCGGGTCAGAAAGAGACCCAGTACTTC.

V gene TRBV4-1 combines with J gene TRBJ1-5; D not resolved. Trimming took 3 bases from V and 2 from J, leaving 20 bases between them. Germline lookup yields CDR1 MGHRA and CDR2 YSYEKL. The length of the CDR3 is 18 residues. This CDR3 is CASSQSGLLGPGNQPQHF. In DNA form, the CDR3 reads TGCGCCAGCAGCCAGTCTGGACTACTCGGTCCAGGCAATCAGCCCCAGCATTTT.